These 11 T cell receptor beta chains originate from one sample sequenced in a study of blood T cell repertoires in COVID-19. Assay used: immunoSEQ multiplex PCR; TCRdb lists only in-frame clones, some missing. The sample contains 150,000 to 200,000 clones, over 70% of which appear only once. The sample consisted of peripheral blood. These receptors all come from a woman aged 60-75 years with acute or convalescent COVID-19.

This CDR3 is CASSYDLQGADGANVLTF. Here the CDR3 DNA reads TGTGCCAGCAGTTACGATTTGCAGGGGGCGGATGGGGCCAACGTCCTGACTTTC. The genes are TRBV6-2 or TRBV6-3 and TRBJ2-6, with TRBD1 matching over 8 bases. Germline assignment: CDR1 MNHEY and CDR2 SVGEGT. The CDR3 covers 18 residues. With V trimmed by 2 bases and J by 3 bases, 9 bases remained unmatched.

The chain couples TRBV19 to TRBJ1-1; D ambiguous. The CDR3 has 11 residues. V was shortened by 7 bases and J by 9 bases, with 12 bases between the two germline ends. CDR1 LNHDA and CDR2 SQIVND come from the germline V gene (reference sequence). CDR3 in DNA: TGTGCCAGTAAAGGGAGGGATCAAGCTTTCTTT. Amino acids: CASKGRDQAFF.

In DNA form, the CDR3 reads TGTGCCAGCAGCCCGACGGGCGGGGGGAGCTCCTACGAGCAGTACTTC. It is translated as CASSPTGGGSSYEQYF. The chain employs TRBV7-8 and TRBJ2-7, with 8 bases fitting TRBD2. Germline lookup yields CDR1 SGHVS and CDR2 FQNEAQ. V dropped 5 bases and J dropped 0; count of bases not matched to a gene: 9. This CDR3 contains 16 residues.

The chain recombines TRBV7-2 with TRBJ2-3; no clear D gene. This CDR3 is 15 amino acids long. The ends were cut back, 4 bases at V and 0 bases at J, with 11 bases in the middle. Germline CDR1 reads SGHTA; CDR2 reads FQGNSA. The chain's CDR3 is CASSSQRASTDTQYF. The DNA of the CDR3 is TGTGCCAGCAGCTCCCAGCGAGCTAGCACAGATACGCAGTATTTT.

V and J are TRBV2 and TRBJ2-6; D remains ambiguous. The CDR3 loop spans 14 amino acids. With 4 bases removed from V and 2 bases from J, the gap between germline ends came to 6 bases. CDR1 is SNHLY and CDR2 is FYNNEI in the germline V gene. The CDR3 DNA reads TGTGCCAGCAGTGGGCCCACTGGGGCCAACGTCCTGACTTTC. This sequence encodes CASSGPTGANVLTF.

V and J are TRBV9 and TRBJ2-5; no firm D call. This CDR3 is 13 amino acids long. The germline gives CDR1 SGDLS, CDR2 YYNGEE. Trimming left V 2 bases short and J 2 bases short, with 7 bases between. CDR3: CASSVNQQETQYF. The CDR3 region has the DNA TGTGCCAGCAGCGTCAATCAACAAGAGACCCAGTACTTC.

CDR3 DNA sequence: TGTGCCAGCAGTGCTCCCGCGACAGTGGAGGGGTATGGCTACACCTTC. Its translation is CASSAPATVEGYGYTF. This rearrangement joins TRBV6-4 to TRBJ1-2; possibly TRBD1 for D (5 bases). The CDR3 is 16 residues long. V lost 4 bases and J 5 bases, leaving 20 bases between the germline ends. Germline V gene sequence: CDR1 MRHNA, CDR2 SNTAGT.

Here the CDR3 reads CASSTGVNQPQHF. In DNA form, the CDR3 reads TGTGCCAGCTCCACAGGGGTGAATCAGCCCCAGCATTTT. The V call is TRBV18, the J call TRBJ1-5; TRBD1 aligns across 7 bases. Germline V gene data show CDR1 as KGHSH and CDR2 as LQKENI. The CDR3 has 13 residues. The V and J ends lost 6 bases and 4 bases, in that order; junction bases with no gene match: 3.

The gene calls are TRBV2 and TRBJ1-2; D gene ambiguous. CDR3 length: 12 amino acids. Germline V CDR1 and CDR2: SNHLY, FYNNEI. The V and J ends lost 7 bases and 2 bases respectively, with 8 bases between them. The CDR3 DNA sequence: TGTGCCAGCATTCAGGAAAACTATGGCTACACCTTC. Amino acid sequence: CASIQENYGYTF.

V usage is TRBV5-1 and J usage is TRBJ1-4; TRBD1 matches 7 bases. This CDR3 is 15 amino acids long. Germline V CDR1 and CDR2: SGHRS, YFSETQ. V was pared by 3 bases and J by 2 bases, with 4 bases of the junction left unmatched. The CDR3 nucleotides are TGCGCCAGCAGCTCCGGGACAGTGACTAATGAAAAACTGTTTTTT. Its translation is CASSSGTVTNEKLFF.

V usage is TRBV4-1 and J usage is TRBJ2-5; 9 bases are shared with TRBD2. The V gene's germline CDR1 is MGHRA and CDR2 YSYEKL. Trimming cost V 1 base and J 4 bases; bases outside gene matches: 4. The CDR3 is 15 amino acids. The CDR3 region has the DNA TGCGCCAGCAGCCAAGGGGGACTAGCAGGAGAGACCCAGTACTTC. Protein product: CASSQGGLAGETQYF.